The source of this TCR beta chain is a study of T-cell reconstitution after alpha-beta-depleted transplantation in children. Findings of the study overall: Diversity and T-cell counts at one year after transplant derived mostly from new T cells. Several hundred expanded graft clones reportedly supplied alpha-beta T cells about two months after transplant. Surviving recipient T cells and thymic progenitors underlay high day-60 TCRbeta diversity in some patients.

The trim removed 5 bases at V and 4 bases at J, leaving 14 bases unmatched. Germline CDR1 MGHDK, CDR2 SYGVNS. The CDR3 runs 17 residues. This clonotype was picked up a small number of times. The target antigen is unknown. Unique molecular identifiers featured in how the TCRbeta library was prepared. TCRdb itself ran the PCR reads through MiXCR, one entry per CDR3 protein. The repertoire has approximately 79,000 distinct CDR3 sequences, 15% to 20% of them found once; the top ten carry 50% to 65%. The chain uses TRBV25-1 and TRBJ2-5, with TRBD1 matching 9 bases. The TCR comes from a male patient between 2 and 10 years old who had a stem cell transplant for acute lymphoblastic leukemia, so the T cells may come from the graft donor. The source was PBMCs, mostly from graft donor cells, collected 360 days after TCRalphabeta/CD19-depleted stem cell transplant. For the CDR3, the DNA is TGTGCCAGCAGTAACCCCCGGGACAGGGCTTTATCAGAGACCCAGTACTTC. It codes for CASSNPRDRALSETQYF.